The 17 T cell receptor beta chains reported below all come from one sample, sequenced in a study of blood T cell repertoires in COVID-19. Method: immunoSEQ multiplex PCR; TCRdb's copy keeps in-frame clones and lacks some. The sample lists under 250,000 clones, about 83% occurring once. The sequenced sample consisted of peripheral blood. The origin of the receptors is a woman aged 45 to 65 with active or convalescent COVID-19.

The chain carries TRBV7-9 and TRBJ2-7, with 7 bases aligning to TRBD1. The V and J ends lost 11 bases and 3 bases, in that order; junction bases with no gene match: 7. In germline, CDR1 is SEHNR, CDR2 FQNEAQ (reference sequence). The CDR3 is 12 amino acids. This CDR3 is CAASGDSYEQYV. DNA for the CDR3: TGTGCCGCCTCCGGGGACAGCTACGAGCAGTACGTC.

The gene calls are TRBV20-1 and TRBJ1-1; no clear D. Between the trimmed V and J ends, which lost 1 base and 3 bases, there was a span of 3 bases. The CDR3 totals 11 residues. CDR1 is DFQATT, CDR2 SNEGSKA, per germline (reference sequence). In DNA form, the CDR3 reads TGCAGTGCTAGAGCATACACTGAAGCTTTCTTT. It encodes CSARAYTEAFF.

The chain uses TRBV15 and TRBJ1-5; D not resolved. The CDR3 sequence is 14 residues long. Per the germline V gene, CDR1 is LNHNV and CDR2 is YYDKDF (reference sequence). Trimming shortened V by 1 base and J by 0 bases, and 4 bases separated the two germline ends. The CDR3 reads CATSRGGSNQPQHF. The CDR3 nucleotides are TGTGCCACCAGCAGAGGAGGTAGCAATCAGCCCCAGCATTTT.

CDR3 sequence (DNA): TGTGCCAGTAGTCAGACAGGGGAAGGGGGTTCACCCCTCCACTTT. It yields the protein CASSQTGEGGSPLHF. V gene TRBV19 combines with J gene TRBJ1-6, with 8 bases fitting TRBD1. CDR3 length equals 15 residues. V was pared by 5 bases and J by 9 bases, with 9 bases of the junction left unmatched. In germline, CDR1 is LNHDA, CDR2 SQIVND (reference sequence).

J is TRBJ2-3 and V is TRBV5-1, with D maybe TRBD1 (5 bases). V was pared by 0 bases and J by 3 bases, with 8 bases between. The CDR3 totals 14 residues. Germline V lookup: CDR1 SGHRS, CDR2 YFSETQ. CDR3 in amino acids: CASSLEPGTDTQYF. The CDR3 bases are TGCGCCAGCAGCTTGGAACCAGGGACAGATACGCAGTATTTT.

The chain couples TRBV6-1 to TRBJ2-1, with D maybe TRBD2 (6 bases). The V gene lost 9 bases and the J gene lost 2 bases, with 11 bases spanning the gap. Germline V CDR1 and CDR2: MNHNS, SASEGT. There are 13 residues in the CDR3. The CDR3 DNA reads as TGTGCCAGTGATAGCGGTACCTACAATGAGCAGTTCTTC. Translating gives CASDSGTYNEQFF.

In this sample, this clone turned up a few times. The V call is TRBV5-6, the J call TRBJ2-6, with D uncertain. The V gene lost 2 bases and the J gene lost 1 base, with 7 bases spanning the gap. The CDR3 runs 15 residues. CDR1 is SGHDT, CDR2 YYEEEE, per germline. The CDR3 region is CASSFGSSGANVLTF. The CDR3 nucleotides are TGTGCCAGCAGCTTCGGTAGTTCTGGGGCCAACGTCCTGACTTTC.

The chain's CDR3 is CASSWGRLGEGYTF. The CDR3 DNA reads as TGTGCCAGCAGTTGGGGCAGGCTGGGCGAGGGCTACACCTTC. The chain carries TRBV28 and TRBJ1-2; maybe TRBD1 (5 bases). The germline V and J ends were trimmed by 4 bases and 8 bases, with 17 bases remaining between them. This CDR3 is 14 amino acids long. CDR1 MDHEN and CDR2 SYDVKM come from the germline V gene.

The chain combines TRBV5-6 with TRBJ1-3; D is uncertain. The CDR3 sequence is 13 residues long. Per germline, CDR1 SGHDT and CDR2 YYEEEE. V dropped 2 bases and J dropped 3 bases, with 6 bases sitting between them. CDR3: CASSFNLGNTIYF. DNA for the CDR3: TGTGCCAGCAGCTTTAATCTTGGAAACACCATATATTTT.

The chain is built from TRBV5-4 and TRBJ2-7, with D tentatively TRBD1 (5 bases). The CDR3 runs to 15 residues. The V end lost 0 bases, the J end lost 10 bases, and 20 bases lay between the germline ends. Germline CDR1 is SGHNT and CDR2 is YYREEE (reference sequence). The CDR3 region is CASSLGGRNFGVQYF. CDR3 DNA sequence: TGTGCCAGCAGCTTGGGGGGCAGGAACTTCGGCGTACAGTACTTC.

V gene TRBV27 combines with J gene TRBJ2-2, with D possibly TRBD1 on 6 matching bases. The V end lost 5 bases, the J end lost 0 bases, and 13 bases lay between the germline ends. The CDR3 totals 16 residues. Looked up from germline, CDR1 is MNHEY and CDR2 is SMNVEV (reference sequence). CDR3 DNA: TGTGCCAGCAGTCCGGGACAAACCGCGAACACCGGGGAGCTGTTTTTT. It encodes CASSPGQTANTGELFF.

The chain couples TRBV27 to TRBJ1-4, with 7 bases that match TRBD1. In germline, CDR1 is MNHEY, CDR2 SMNVEV (reference sequence). V shed 6 bases, J shed 3 bases, and the junction held 7 bases outside the gene matches. There are 15 residues in the CDR3. This CDR3 is CASRTLQGANEKLFF. The CDR3 DNA reads TGTGCCAGCAGGACGCTCCAGGGGGCTAATGAAAAACTGTTTTTT.

This clone has just one count. The chain recombines TRBV28 with TRBJ1-4; maybe TRBD1 (6 bases). CDR1 is MDHEN, CDR2 SYDVKM, per germline. This CDR3 comprises 15 residues. V lost 1 base and J lost 5, with 11 bases in between. CDR3 nucleotide sequence: TGTGCCAGCAGTTTATCCGGACAGCACAATGAAAAACTGTTTTTT. Translated, it gives CASSLSGQHNEKLFF.

The V gene is TRBV5-1, the J gene TRBJ1-3; D may be TRBD1 (5 bases). Germline values: CDR1 SGHRS, CDR2 YFSETQ. The V gene lost 0 bases and the J gene lost 4 bases, with 14 bases spanning the gap. CDR3 length equals 16 residues. The CDR3 sequence is CASSLAGGARGNTIYF. In DNA, the CDR3 is TGCGCCAGCAGCTTGGCGGGAGGGGCGCGGGGAAACACCATATATTTT.

This clone showed up just a few times. The chain recombines TRBV27 with TRBJ2-1, with 8 bases matching TRBD1. There are 16 residues in the CDR3. Germline V gene lookup returns CDR1 MNHEY and CDR2 SMNVEV (reference sequence). The J segment lost 2 bases and the V segment lost 5 bases, leaving 8 bases of the junction unmatched. The CDR3 loop is CASSLSRGLTYNEQFF. The CDR3 DNA reads TGTGCCAGCAGTCTAAGCAGGGGGCTCACCTACAATGAGCAGTTCTTC.

The table lists this clone with a count of one. The CDR3 nucleotides are TGTGCCAGCAGCCCCTCCGACAGGGGGGGGACCGGGGAGCTGTTTTTT. Translating it yields CASSPSDRGGTGELFF. The genes are TRBV28 and TRBJ2-2, with 9 bases matching TRBD1. This CDR3 has 16 residues. The germline gives CDR1 MDHEN, CDR2 SYDVKM. The V and J ends lost 6 bases and 5 bases, in that order; junction bases with no gene match: 10.

In this sample, this clone turned up a few times. J is TRBJ2-3 and V is TRBV2; D may be TRBD2 (5 bases). The germline V gene encodes CDR1 SNHLY and CDR2 FYNNEI. The V end was cut by 3 bases, the J end by 4 bases, with 8 bases between. The CDR3 has 13 residues. The CDR3 sequence is CASSEREADTQYF. Written as DNA, the CDR3 is TGTGCCAGCAGTGAGAGGGAAGCAGATACGCAGTATTTT.